One and the same sample provided the 25 T cell receptor beta chains below, sequenced in a study of response to subunit inactivated influenza vaccine. Each CDR3 protein is one row after TCRdb ran MiXCR on the RT-PCR reads. This table holds roughly 570,000 distinct CDR3 sequences, 11% to 15% found once. The sample here was PBMCs from blood, taken 11 to 12 days after vaccination. The origin of the receptors is a man between 45 and 60 years old who received an inactivated influenza vaccine.

This clonotype was seen repeatedly, ten times or more. This chain links TRBV5-1 with TRBJ1-6; D unclear. V lost 0 bases and J 7 bases, leaving 5 bases between the germline ends. Per germline, CDR1 SGHRS and CDR2 YFSETQ. CDR3 length: 13 residues. In DNA form, the CDR3 reads TGCGCCAGCAGCTTGGACACAAATTCACCCCTCCACTTT. It translates to CASSLDTNSPLHF.

This clonotype was counted only a few times. The genes are TRBV5-1 and TRBJ1-4, with TRBD1 as a possible D gene (5 bases). The germline V gene encodes CDR1 SGHRS and CDR2 YFSETQ. The CDR3 extends over 16 amino acids. Trimming removed 2 bases at V and 0 bases at J, with 11 bases between. CDR3 coding DNA: TGCGCCAGCAGCTTCGGGACGGCTGCAACTAATGAAAAACTGTTTTTT. As protein: CASSFGTAATNEKLFF.

The table lists this clonotype with a few counts. The chain carries TRBV7-2 and TRBJ2-1, with a weak D call TRBD1 (6 bases). CDR3 length: 15 amino acids. The germline V and J ends were trimmed by 1 base and 6 bases, with 13 bases remaining between them. The germline V gene has CDR1 SGHTA and CDR2 FQGNSA. The CDR3 DNA follows: TGTGCCAGCAGCTTAGTTCCGGGACATGTCAATGAGCAGTTCTTC. Translated: CASSLVPGHVNEQFF.

This sequence joins TRBV7-8 and TRBJ2-1; 7 positions agree with TRBD1. Germline CDR1 is SGHVS and CDR2 is FQNEAQ. This CDR3 spans 16 amino acids. V lost 0 bases to trimming and J lost 4 bases; unmatched junction nucleotides: 6. Here the CDR3 reads CASSLADRATYNEQFF. Written as DNA, the CDR3 is TGTGCCAGCAGCTTAGCCGACAGGGCGACTTACAATGAGCAGTTCTTC.

This clonotype was found many times. The chain couples TRBV7-9 to TRBJ1-5; D remains ambiguous. V lost 2 bases to trimming and J lost 1 base, with 0 bases between them. The CDR3 contains 12 residues. Per the germline V gene, CDR1 is SEHNR and CDR2 is FQNEAQ (reference sequence). CDR3 in DNA: TGTGCCAGCAGCTTAAGCAATCAGCCCCAGCATTTT. It yields the protein CASSLSNQPQHF.

This clonotype was detected many times. This sequence joins TRBV6-5 and TRBJ2-7; D tentatively fits TRBD1 or TRBD2 (5 bases each). CDR3 length equals 14 residues. V shed 2 bases and J shed 0 bases, with 8 bases lying between them. The germline V gene encodes CDR1 MNHEY and CDR2 SVGAGI. The CDR3 sequence: CASSYQGTSYEQYF. The DNA of the CDR3 is TGTGCCAGCAGTTACCAAGGGACCTCCTACGAGCAGTACTTC.

The chain uses TRBV7-2 and TRBJ2-5; 7 bases are shared with TRBD2. Per the germline V gene, CDR1 is SGHTA and CDR2 is FQGNSA. CDR3 length equals 17 residues. After removal of 1 base from V and 2 bases from J, the junction contained 10 bases not matched to a gene. The CDR3 sequence: CASSLGWRRGKQETQYF. In DNA form, the CDR3 reads TGTGCCAGCAGCTTAGGGTGGCGGCGGGGGAAACAAGAGACCCAGTACTTC.

This clonotype was seen a handful of times. The chain employs TRBV4-1 and TRBJ2-7; D unclear. The CDR3 runs to 14 residues. V lost 0 bases and J 1 base, leaving 7 bases between the germline ends. In germline, CDR1 is MGHRA, CDR2 YSYEKL. The CDR3 loop is CASSQEKASYEQYF. CDR3 nucleotide sequence: TGCGCCAGCAGCCAAGAGAAGGCTTCCTACGAGCAGTACTTC.

This clonotype was detected a few times. V and J are TRBV13 and TRBJ2-1; 12 nucleotides align to TRBD1. J lost 7 bases, V lost 4 bases, and 5 bases had no gene match. The CDR3 has 15 residues. Looked up from germline, CDR1 is PRHDT and CDR2 is FYEKMQ (reference sequence). In DNA form, the CDR3 reads TGTGCCAGCAGCTGGGGACAGGGGGCGCTAAATGAGCAGTTCTTC. Protein product: CASSWGQGALNEQFF.

The chain has TRBV5-6 and TRBJ1-4; no definite D call. Trimming stripped 0 bases from V and 5 bases from J, with 11 bases between. CDR1 and CDR2 (germline): SGHDT, YYEEEE. The CDR3 consists of 15 residues. Written as DNA, the CDR3 is TGTGCCAGCAGCTTGGGGAGTCAGGCAAATGAAAAACTGTTTTTT. This sequence encodes CASSLGSQANEKLFF. Variable domain in full (rest from reference TRBV5-6 and TRBJ1-4): DAGVTQSPTHLIKTRGQQVTLRCSPKSGHDTVSWYQQALGQGPQFIFQYYEEEERQRGNFPDRFSGHQFPNYSSELNVNALLLGDSALYLCASSLGSQANEKLFFGSGTQLSVL.

The chain is built from TRBV10-3 and TRBJ1-1; 7 nucleotides align to TRBD1. CDR1 and CDR2 from the germline V gene are ENHRY and SYGVKD. This CDR3 has 14 residues. V lost 6 bases to trimming and J lost 0 bases; unmatched junction nucleotides: 4. CDR3 nucleotides: TGTGCCATCAGGGACAGGACGATGAACACTGAAGCTTTCTTT. This encodes CAIRDRTMNTEAFF.

This clonotype was recorded a few times. This sequence joins TRBV7-6 and TRBJ2-1, with D perhaps TRBD1 or TRBD2 (6 bases each). Trimming took 4 bases from V and 1 from J, leaving 14 bases between them. Germline V gives CDR1 SGHVS, CDR2 FNYEAQ. This CDR3 contains 16 residues. CDR3 region: CASSSLGGRSYNEQFF. CDR3 bases: TGTGCCAGCAGCTCCTTGGGGGGCCGGTCCTACAATGAGCAGTTCTTC.

The CDR3 spells CASSLNTNYGYTF. CDR3 bases: TGTGCCAGCAGTTTAAACACCAACTATGGCTACACCTTC. The rearrangement joins TRBV12-3 or TRBV12-4 to TRBJ1-2; no reliable D call. V gave up 2 bases and J gave up 2 bases, with 6 bases separating them. The CDR3 extends over 13 amino acids.

This clonotype was seen only a few times. As DNA, the CDR3 is TGTGCCAGCATGCGCCGGACAGGGGGCTACAGTAGCAATCAGCCCCAGCATTTT. As protein: CASMRRTGGYSSNQPQHF. This chain joins TRBV28 and TRBJ1-5; 11 bases align to TRBD1. Trimming removed 7 bases from V and 0 bases from J; junction bases left unmatched: 11. The CDR3 sequence is 18 residues long. In germline, CDR1 is MDHEN, CDR2 SYDVKM.

This clonotype was observed a few times. The chain carries TRBV7-2 and TRBJ2-1; 8 bases fit TRBD2. Trimming took 5 bases from V and 9 from J; bases not matched to a gene: 9. Germline assignment: CDR1 SGHTA and CDR2 FQGNSA. The CDR3 length is 14 residues. The CDR3 region is CASSVAGRAFEQFF. CDR3 nucleotides: TGTGCCAGCAGCGTCGCCGGGAGGGCCTTTGAGCAGTTCTTC.

This clonotype was observed a handful of times. The genes are TRBV20-1 and TRBJ1-1, with 10 bases lining up with TRBD1. J was trimmed by 4 bases and V by 6 bases; bases with no gene match: 8. CDR1 is DFQATT and CDR2 is SNEGSKA in the germline V gene (reference sequence). This CDR3 contains 14 residues. Here the CDR3 reads CSARQGARGTEAFF. In DNA, the CDR3 is TGCAGTGCGAGACAGGGGGCGCGTGGCACTGAAGCTTTCTTT.

At least ten counts were recorded for this clonotype. The chain carries TRBV3-1 and TRBJ2-1; TRBD2 agrees at 9 bases. There are 12 residues in the CDR3. With 6 bases clipped from V and 9 bases from J, the junction kept 3 bases outside the gene matches. The germline gives CDR1 LGHDT, CDR2 YNNKEL (reference sequence). The CDR3 DNA sequence: TGTGCCAGCAGACTAGCGGGTACTGAGCAGTTCTTC. Amino acid sequence: CASRLAGTEQFF.

This clonotype occurred many times. The chain is built from TRBV10-3 and TRBJ2-5; the D gene is possibly TRBD2 (5 bases). Germline assignment: CDR1 ENHRY and CDR2 SYGVKD. The CDR3 runs 15 residues. Between the trimmed V and J ends, which lost 3 bases and 1 base, there was a span of 12 bases. For the CDR3, the DNA is TGTGCCATCAGTGACGGTCCTGGGAGCCAAGAGACCCAGTACTTC. The encoded protein is CAISDGPGSQETQYF.

This chain uses TRBV5-1 with TRBJ2-4; D gene ambiguous. The CDR3 runs to 15 residues. With 3 bases removed from V and 0 bases from J, the gap between germline ends came to 10 bases. Germline CDR1 is SGHRS and CDR2 is YFSETQ. CDR3 in DNA: TGCGCCAGCAGCTCCATGGATCTAGCCAAAAACATTCAGTACTTC. It is translated as CASSSMDLAKNIQYF.

This clonotype occurred a few times. The chain joins TRBV20-1 to TRBJ1-2; weak D call: TRBD1 (6 bases). The CDR3 extends over 14 amino acids. CDR1 and CDR2 from the germline V gene are DFQATT and SNEGSKA (reference sequence). V lost 6 bases, J lost 7 bases, and 21 bases lay in between. The CDR3: CSAGPQGTLGGYTF. Written as DNA, the CDR3 is TGCAGTGCCGGACCACAGGGAACCTTGGGTGGCTACACCTTC.

A note on this clonotype: One end of the junction is discordant with germline, which a read error may explain. The chain employs TRBV20-1 and TRBJ2-2; TRBD1 or TRBD2 may be the D gene (5 bases each). The germline V gene has CDR1 DFQATT and CDR2 SNEGSKA (reference sequence). This CDR3 comprises 14 residues. The CDR3 protein is CTARSGANTGELFF. The DNA for the CDR3 is TGCACTGCTAGATCCGGGGCAAACACCGGGGAGCTGTTTTTT.

This clonotype appeared a few times. As DNA, the CDR3 is TGTGCCAGCAGTGCGAGCTCCCACCTCAGCACAGATACGCAGTATTTT. It is translated as CASSASSHLSTDTQYF. The gene calls are TRBV25-1 and TRBJ2-3; D gene ambiguous. The CDR3 contains 16 residues. V lost 4 bases to trimming and J lost 0 bases, with 14 bases between them. The V gene's germline CDR1 is MGHDK and CDR2 SYGVNS.

For the CDR3, the DNA is TGTGCCAGCAGCGCGCGGGGGACAGGGATATACGAGCAGTACTTC. Protein sequence: CASSARGTGIYEQYF. The rearrangement joins TRBV13 to TRBJ2-7; 9 bases agree with TRBD1. This CDR3 spans 15 amino acids. Germline CDR1 PRHDT, CDR2 FYEKMQ (reference sequence). V lost 5 bases, J lost 4 bases, and 9 bases stayed unmatched.

In this sample, this clonotype turned up many times. CDR3 sequence reads: CASSYLQGELFF. DNA of the CDR3: TGTGCCAGCAGTTATCTCCAGGGGGAGCTGTTTTTT. The rearrangement links TRBV6-6 to TRBJ2-2; the D is unclear. Per the germline V gene, CDR1 is MNHNY and CDR2 is SVGAGI (reference sequence). This CDR3 comprises 12 residues. Trimming left V 3 bases short and J 8 bases short, with 7 bases between.

This clonotype has a handful of counts. The chain uses TRBV6-1 and TRBJ1-5; 7 bases match TRBD1. The V segment lost 5 bases and the J segment 7 bases; nucleotides outside the gene matches: 11. There are 15 residues in the CDR3. Germline CDR1 MNHNS, CDR2 SASEGT. In DNA, the CDR3 is TGTGCCAGCAGTCCCCAGGGGGGGAGGAACCAGCCCCAGCATTTT. Its protein product is CASSPQGGRNQPQHF.